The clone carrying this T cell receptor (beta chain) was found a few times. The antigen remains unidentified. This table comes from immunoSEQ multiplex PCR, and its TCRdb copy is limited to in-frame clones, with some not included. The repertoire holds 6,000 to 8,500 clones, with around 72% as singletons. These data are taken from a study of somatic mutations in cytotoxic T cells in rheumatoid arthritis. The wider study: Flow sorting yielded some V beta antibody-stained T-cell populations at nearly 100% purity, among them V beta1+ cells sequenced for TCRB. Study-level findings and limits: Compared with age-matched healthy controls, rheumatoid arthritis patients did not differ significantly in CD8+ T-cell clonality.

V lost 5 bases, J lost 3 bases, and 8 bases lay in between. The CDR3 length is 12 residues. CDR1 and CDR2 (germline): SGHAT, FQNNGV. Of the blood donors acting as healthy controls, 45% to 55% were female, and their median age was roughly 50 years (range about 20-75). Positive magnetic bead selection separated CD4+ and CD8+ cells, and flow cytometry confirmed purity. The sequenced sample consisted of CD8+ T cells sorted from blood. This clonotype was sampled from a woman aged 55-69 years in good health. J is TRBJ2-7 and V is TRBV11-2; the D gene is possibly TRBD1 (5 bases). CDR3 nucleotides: TGTGCCAGCAGCACCGACAGCTACGAGCAGTACTTC. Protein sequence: CASSTDSYEQYF.